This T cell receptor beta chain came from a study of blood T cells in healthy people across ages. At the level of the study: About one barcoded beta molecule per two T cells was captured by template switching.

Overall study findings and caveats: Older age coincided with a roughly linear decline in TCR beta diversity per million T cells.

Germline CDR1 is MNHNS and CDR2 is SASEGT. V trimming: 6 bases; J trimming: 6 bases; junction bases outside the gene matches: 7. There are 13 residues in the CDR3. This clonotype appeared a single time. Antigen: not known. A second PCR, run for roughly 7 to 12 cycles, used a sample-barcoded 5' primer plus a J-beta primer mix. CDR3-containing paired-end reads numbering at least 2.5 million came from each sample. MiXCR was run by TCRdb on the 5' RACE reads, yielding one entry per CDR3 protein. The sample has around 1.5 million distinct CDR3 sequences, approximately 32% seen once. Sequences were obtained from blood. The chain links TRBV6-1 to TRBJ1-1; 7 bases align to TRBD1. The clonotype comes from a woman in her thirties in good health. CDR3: CASRSLDRAEAFF. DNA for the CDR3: TGTGCCAGCAGGTCCCTAGACAGGGCTGAAGCTTTCTTT.